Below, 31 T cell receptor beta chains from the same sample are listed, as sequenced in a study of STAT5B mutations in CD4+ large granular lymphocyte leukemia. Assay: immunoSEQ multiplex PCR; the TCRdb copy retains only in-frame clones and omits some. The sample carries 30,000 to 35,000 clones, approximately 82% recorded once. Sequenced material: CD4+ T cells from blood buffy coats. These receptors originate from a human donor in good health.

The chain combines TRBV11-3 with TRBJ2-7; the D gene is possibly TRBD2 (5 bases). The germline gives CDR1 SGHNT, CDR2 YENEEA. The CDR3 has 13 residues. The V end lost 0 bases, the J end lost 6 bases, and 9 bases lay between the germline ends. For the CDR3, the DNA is TGTGCCAGCAGCTTAGAGAGCGGAACCGAGCAGTACTTC. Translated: CASSLESGTEQYF.

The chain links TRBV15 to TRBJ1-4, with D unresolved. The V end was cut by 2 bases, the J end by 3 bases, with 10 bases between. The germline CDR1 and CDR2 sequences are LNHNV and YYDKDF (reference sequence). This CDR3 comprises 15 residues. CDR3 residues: CATSRNTGANEKLFF. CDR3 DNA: TGTGCCACCAGCAGAAACACGGGAGCTAATGAAAAACTGTTTTTT.

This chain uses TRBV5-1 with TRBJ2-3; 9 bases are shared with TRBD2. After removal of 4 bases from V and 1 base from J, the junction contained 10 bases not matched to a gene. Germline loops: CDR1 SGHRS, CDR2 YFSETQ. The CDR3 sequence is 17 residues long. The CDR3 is CASSPYGGGVGTDTQYF. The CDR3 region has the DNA TGCGCCAGCAGCCCCTACGGCGGGGGGGTGGGCACAGATACGCAGTATTTT.

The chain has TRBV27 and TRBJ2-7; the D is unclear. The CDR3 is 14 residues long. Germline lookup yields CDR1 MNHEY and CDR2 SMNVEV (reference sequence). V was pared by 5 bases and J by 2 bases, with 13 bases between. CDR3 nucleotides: TGTGCCAGCAGTCCCTATGGAGCTGCCTACGAGCAGTACTTC. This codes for CASSPYGAAYEQYF.

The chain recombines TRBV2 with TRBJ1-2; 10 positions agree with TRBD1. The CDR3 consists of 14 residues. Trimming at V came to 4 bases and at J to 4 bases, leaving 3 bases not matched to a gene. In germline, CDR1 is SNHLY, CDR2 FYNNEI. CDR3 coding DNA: TGTGCCAGCAGTGGTTGGACAGGGGGCTATGGCTACACCTTC. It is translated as CASSGWTGGYGYTF.

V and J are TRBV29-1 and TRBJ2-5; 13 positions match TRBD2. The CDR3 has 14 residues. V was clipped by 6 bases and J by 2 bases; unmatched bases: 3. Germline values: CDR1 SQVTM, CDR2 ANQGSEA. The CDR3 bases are TGCAGCGTGCCGGGACTAGCGGGGCAAGAGACCCAGTACTTC. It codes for CSVPGLAGQETQYF. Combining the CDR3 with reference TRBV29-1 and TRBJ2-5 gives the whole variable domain SAVISQKPSRDICQRGTSLTIQCQVDSQVTMMFWYRQQPGQSLTLIATANQGSEATYESGFVIDKFPISRPNLTFSTLTVSNMSPEDSSIYLCSVPGLAGQETQYFGPGTRLLVL.

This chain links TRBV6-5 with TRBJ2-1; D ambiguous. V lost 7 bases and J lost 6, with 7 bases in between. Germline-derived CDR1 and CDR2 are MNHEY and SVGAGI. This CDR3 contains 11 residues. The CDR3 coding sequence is TGTGCCAGCACCCTCGGCAATGAGCAGTTCTTC. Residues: CASTLGNEQFF.

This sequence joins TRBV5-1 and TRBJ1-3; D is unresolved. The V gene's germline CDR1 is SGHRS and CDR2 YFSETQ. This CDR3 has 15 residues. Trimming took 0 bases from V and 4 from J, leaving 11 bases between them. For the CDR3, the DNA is TGCGCCAGCAGCTTGGGGAATTCGGGAGGAAACACCATATATTTT. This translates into CASSLGNSGGNTIYF.

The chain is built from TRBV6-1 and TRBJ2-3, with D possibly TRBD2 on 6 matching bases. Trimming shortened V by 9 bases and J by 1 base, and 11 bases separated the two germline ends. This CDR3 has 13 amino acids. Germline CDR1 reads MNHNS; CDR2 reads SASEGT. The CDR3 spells CASFPGGTDTQYF. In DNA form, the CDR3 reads TGTGCCAGTTTTCCGGGGGGCACAGATACGCAGTATTTT.

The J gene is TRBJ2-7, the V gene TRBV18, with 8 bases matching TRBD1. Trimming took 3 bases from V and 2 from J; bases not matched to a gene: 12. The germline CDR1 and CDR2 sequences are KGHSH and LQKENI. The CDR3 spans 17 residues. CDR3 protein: CASSPLHPDRVTYEQYF. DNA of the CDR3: TGTGCCAGCTCACCCCTTCATCCGGACAGGGTCACCTACGAGCAGTACTTC.

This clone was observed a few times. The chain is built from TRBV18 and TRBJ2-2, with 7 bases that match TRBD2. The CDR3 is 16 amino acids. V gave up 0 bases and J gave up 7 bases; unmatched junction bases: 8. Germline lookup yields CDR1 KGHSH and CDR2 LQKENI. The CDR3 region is CASSPPQSGNGGELFF. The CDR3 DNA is TGTGCCAGCTCACCACCCCAAAGCGGGAATGGCGGGGAGCTGTTTTTT.

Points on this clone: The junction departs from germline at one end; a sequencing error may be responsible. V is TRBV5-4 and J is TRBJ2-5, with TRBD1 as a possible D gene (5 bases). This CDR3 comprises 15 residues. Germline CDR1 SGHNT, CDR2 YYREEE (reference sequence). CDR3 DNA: TGTGCCAGCAGCCGGGTTAGTCAGGGCCAAGAAACCCAGTACTTC. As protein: CASSRVSQGQETQYF.

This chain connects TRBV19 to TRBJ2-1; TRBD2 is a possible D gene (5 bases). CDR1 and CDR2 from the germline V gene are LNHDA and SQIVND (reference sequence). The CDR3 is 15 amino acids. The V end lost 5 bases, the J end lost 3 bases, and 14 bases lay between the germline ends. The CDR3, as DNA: TGTGCCAGTAGTGTGGACTTTACCCTCTACAATGAGCAGTTCTTC. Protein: CASSVDFTLYNEQFF. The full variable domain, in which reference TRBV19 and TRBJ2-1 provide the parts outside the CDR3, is DGGITQSPKYLFRKEGQNVTLSCEQNLNHDAMYWYRQDPGQGLRLIYYSQIVNDFQKGDIAEGYSVSREKKESFPLTVTSAQKNPTAFYLCASSVDFTLYNEQFFGPGTRLTVL.

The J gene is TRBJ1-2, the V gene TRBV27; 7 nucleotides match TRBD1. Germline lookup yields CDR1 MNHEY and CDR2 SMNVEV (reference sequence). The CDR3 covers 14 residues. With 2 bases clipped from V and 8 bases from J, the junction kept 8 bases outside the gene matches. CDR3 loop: CASSLTRGGVGYTF. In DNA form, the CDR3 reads TGTGCCAGCAGTTTAACCAGGGGGGGCGTGGGCTACACCTTC.

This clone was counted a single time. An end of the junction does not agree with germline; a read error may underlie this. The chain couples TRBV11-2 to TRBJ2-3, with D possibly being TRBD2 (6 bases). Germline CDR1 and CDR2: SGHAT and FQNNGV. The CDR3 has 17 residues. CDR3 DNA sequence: TGTGCCAGCAGCCTAGACCGACCGGGAGTTGGCACAGATACGCAGTATTTT. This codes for CASSLDRPGVGTDTQYF.

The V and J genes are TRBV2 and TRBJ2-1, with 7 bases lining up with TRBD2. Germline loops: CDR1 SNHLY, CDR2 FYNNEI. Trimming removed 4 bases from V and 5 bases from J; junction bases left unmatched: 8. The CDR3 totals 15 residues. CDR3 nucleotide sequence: TGTGCCAGCAGTGTGACTGGCGGGGGAGACAATGAGCAGTTCTTC. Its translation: CASSVTGGGDNEQFF.

In nucleotides, the CDR3 is TGTGCCAGCAGCTTGATAGGGGAGACCCAGTACTTC. Encoded protein: CASSLIGETQYF. The rearrangement links TRBV5-4 to TRBJ2-5; D unclear. Germline V gives CDR1 SGHNT, CDR2 YYREEE (reference sequence). The germline V and J ends were trimmed by 1 base and 5 bases, with 6 bases remaining between them. The CDR3 has 12 amino acids. The full variable domain, rest sourced from reference TRBV5-4 and TRBJ2-5, is ETGVTQSPTHLIKTRGQQVTLRCSSQSGHNTVSWYQQALGQGPQFIFQYYREEENGRGNFPPRFSGLQFPNYSSELNVNALELDDSALYLCASSLIGETQYFGPGTRLLVL.

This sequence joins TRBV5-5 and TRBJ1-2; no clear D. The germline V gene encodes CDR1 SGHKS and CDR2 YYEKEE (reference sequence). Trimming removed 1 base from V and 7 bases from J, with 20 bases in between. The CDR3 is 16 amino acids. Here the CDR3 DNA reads TGTGCCAGCAGCTTGTTCTATGTGTCTGCTTCTGGTGGCTACACCTTC. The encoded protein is CASSLFYVSASGGYTF.

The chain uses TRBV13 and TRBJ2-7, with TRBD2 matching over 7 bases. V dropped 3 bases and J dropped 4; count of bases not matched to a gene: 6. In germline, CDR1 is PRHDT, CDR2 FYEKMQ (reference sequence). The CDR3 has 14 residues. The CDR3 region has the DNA TGTGCCAGCAGCTTCGCGGGAGTGGCGTACGAGCAGTACTTC. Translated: CASSFAGVAYEQYF.

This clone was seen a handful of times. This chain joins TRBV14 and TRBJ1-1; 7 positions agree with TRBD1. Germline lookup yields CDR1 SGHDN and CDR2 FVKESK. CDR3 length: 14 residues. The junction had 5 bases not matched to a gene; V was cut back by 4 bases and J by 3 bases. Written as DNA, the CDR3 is TGTGCCAGCAGCCCGACAGGGTTAGACACTGAAGCTTTCTTT. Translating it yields CASSPTGLDTEAFF.

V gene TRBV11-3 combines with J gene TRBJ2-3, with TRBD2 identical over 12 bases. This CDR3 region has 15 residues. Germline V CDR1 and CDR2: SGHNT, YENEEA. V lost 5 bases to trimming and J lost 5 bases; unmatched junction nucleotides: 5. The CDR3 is CASSPPSGGEDTQYF. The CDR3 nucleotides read TGTGCCAGCAGCCCCCCTAGCGGGGGGGAAGATACGCAGTATTTT.

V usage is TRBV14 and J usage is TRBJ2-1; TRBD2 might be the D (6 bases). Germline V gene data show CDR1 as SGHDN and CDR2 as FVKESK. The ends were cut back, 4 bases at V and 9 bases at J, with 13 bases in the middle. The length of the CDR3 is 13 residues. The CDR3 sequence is CASSRSNGGEQFF. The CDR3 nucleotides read TGTGCCAGCAGCCGGTCCAACGGGGGTGAGCAGTTCTTC.

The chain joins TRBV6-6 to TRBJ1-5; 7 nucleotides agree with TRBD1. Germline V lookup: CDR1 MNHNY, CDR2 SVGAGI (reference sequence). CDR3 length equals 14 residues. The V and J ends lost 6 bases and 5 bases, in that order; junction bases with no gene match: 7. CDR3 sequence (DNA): TGTGCCAGCAGCCGGACAGGAGGTGATCAGCCCCAGCATTTT. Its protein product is CASSRTGGDQPQHF.

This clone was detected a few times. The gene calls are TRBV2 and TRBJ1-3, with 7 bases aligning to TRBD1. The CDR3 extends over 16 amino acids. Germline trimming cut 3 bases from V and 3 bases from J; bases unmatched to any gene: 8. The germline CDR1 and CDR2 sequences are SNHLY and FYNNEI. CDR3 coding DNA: TGTGCCAGCAGTGAGACACAGGGGATCGTTGGAAACACCATATATTTT. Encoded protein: CASSETQGIVGNTIYF.

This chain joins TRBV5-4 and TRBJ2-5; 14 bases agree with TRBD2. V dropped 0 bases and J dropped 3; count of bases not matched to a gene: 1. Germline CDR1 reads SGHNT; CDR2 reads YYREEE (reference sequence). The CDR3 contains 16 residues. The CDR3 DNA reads TGTGCCAGCAGCTTGGGGGGACTAGCGGGAGAAGAGACCCAGTACTTC. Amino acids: CASSLGGLAGEETQYF.

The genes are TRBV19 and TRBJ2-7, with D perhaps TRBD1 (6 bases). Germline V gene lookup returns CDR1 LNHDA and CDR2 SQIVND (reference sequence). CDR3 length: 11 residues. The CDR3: CVGQSPYEQYF. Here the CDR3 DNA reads TGTGTCGGACAGAGCCCCTACGAGCAGTACTTC.

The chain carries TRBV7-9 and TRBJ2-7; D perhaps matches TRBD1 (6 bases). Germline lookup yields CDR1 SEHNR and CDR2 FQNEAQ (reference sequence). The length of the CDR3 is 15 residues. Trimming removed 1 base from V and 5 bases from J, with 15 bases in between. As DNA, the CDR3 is TGTGCCAGCAGCTTAGAGGGGGTCAGGGGCCACGAGCAGTACTTC. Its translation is CASSLEGVRGHEQYF.

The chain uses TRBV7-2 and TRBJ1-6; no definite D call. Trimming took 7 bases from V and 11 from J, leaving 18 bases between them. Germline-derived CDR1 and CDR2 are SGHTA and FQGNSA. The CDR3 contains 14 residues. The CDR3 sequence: CASTLVGFRTPLHF. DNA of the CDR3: TGTGCCAGCACCCTAGTGGGGTTTAGGACACCCCTCCACTTT. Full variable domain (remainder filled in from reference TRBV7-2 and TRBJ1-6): GAGVSQSPSNKVTEKGKDVELRCDPISGHTALYWYRQSLGQGLEFLIYFQGNSAPDKSGLPSDRFSAERTGGSVSTLTIQRTQQEDSAVYLCASTLVGFRTPLHFGNGTRLTVT.

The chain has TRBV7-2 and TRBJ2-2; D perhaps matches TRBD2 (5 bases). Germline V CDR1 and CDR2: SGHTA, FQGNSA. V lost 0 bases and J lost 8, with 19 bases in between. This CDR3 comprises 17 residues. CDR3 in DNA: TGTGCCAGCAGCTTAGCGTTGGGTCTAGCTAGGCCTGGGGAGCTGTTTTTT. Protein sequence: CASSLALGLARPGELFF.

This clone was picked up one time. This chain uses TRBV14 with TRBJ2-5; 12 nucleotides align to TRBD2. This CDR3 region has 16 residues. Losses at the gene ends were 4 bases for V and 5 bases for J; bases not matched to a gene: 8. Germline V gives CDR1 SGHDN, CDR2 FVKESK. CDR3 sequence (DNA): TGTGCCAGCAGCCCTCCGACTAGCGGGAGCCGGGAGACCCAGTACTTC. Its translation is CASSPPTSGSRETQYF. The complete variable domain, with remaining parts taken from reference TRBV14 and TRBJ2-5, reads EAGVTQFPSHSVIEKGQTVTLRCDPISGHDNLYWYRRVMGKEIKFLLHFVKESKQDESGMPNNRFLAERTGGTYSTLKVQPAELEDSGVYFCASSPPTSGSRETQYFGPGTRLLVL.

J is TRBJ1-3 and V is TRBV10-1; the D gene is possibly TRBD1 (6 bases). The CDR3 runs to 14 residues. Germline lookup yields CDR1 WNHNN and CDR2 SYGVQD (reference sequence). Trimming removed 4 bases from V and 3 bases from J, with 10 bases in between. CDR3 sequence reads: CASSGGALGNTIYF. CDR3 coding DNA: TGCGCCAGCAGTGGGGGGGCGCTTGGAAACACCATATATTTT.